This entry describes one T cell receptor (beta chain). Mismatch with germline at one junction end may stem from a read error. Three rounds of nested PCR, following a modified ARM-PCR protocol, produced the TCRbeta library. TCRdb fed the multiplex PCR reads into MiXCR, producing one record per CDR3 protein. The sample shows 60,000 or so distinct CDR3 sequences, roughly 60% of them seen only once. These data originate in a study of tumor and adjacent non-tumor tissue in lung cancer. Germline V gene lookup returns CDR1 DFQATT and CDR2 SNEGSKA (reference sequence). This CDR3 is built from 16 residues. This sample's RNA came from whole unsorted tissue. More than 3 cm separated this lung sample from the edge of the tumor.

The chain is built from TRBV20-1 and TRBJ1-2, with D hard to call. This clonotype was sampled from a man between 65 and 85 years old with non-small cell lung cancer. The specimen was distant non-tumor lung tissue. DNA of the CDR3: TGCAGAGCTAGAGAACCGAGGATAGGTGCCTCGGGTGGCTACACCTTC. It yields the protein CRAREPRIGASGGYTF.